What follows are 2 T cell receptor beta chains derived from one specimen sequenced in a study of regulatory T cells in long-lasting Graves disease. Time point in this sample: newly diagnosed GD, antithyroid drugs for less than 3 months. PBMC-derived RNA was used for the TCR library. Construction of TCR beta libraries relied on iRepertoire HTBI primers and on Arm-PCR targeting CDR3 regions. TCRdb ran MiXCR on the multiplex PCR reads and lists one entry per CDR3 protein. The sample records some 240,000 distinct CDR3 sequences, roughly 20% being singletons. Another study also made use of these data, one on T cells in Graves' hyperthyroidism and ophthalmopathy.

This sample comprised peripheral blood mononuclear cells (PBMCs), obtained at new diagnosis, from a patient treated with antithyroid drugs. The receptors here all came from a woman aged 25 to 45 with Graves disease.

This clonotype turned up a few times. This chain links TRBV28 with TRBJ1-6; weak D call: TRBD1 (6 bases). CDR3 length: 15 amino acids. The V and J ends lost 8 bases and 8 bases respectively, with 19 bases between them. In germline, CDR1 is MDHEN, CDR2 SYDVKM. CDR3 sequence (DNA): TGTGCCAGCCTATCATTTGAGGGGGTGGATTCACCCCTCCACTTT. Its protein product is CASLSFEGVDSPLHF.

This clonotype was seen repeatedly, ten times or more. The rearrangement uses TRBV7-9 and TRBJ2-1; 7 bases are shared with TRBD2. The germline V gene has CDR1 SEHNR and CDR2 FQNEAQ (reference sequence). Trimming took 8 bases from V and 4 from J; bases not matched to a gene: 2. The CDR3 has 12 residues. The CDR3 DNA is TGTGCCAGCCAGCGGGAATACAATGAGCAGTTCTTC. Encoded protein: CASQREYNEQFF.